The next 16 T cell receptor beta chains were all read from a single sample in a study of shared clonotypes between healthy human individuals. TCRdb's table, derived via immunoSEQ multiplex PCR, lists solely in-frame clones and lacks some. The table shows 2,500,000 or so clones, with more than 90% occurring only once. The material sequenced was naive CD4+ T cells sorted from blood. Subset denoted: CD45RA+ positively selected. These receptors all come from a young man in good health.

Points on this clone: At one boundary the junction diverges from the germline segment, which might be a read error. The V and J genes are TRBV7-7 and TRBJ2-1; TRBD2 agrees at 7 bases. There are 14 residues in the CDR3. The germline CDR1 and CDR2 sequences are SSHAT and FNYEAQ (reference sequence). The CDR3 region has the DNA TGTGCTAGCAGCTTAGGGGCGGGGGTCAATGAGCAGTTCTTC. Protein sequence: CASSLGAGVNEQFF.

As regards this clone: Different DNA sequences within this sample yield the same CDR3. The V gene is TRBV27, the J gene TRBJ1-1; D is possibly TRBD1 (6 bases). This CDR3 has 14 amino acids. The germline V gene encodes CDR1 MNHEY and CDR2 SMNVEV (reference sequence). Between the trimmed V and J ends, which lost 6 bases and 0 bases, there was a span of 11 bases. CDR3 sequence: CASSLRGMNTEAFF. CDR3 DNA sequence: TGTGCCAGCAGCCTTAGGGGGATGAACACTGAAGCTTTCTTT.

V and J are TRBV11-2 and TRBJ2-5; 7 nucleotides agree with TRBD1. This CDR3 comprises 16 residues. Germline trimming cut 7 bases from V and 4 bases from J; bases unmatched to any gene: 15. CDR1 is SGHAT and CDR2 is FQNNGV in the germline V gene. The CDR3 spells CASTPPHRGRGETQYF. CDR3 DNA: TGTGCCAGCACCCCCCCCCACAGGGGAAGGGGAGAGACCCAGTACTTC. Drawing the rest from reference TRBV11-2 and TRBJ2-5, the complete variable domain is EAGVAQSPRYKIIEKRQSVAFWCNPISGHATLYWYQQILGQGPKLLIQFQNNGVVDDSQLPKDRFSAERLKGVDSTLKIQPAKLEDSAVYLCASTPPHRGRGETQYFGPGTRLLVL.

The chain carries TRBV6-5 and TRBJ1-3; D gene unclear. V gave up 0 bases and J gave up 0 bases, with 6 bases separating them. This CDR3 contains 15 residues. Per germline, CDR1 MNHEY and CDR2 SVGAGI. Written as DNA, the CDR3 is TGTGCCAGCAGTTACTCGCAGGTCTCTGGAAACACCATATATTTT. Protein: CASSYSQVSGNTIYF.

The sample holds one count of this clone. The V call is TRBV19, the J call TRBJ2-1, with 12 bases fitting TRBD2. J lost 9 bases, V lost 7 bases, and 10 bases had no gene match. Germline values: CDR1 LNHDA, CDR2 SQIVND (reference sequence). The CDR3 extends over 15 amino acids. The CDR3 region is CASIPLAGGGTEQFF. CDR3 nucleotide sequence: TGTGCCAGTATCCCACTAGCGGGAGGAGGGACTGAGCAGTTCTTC.

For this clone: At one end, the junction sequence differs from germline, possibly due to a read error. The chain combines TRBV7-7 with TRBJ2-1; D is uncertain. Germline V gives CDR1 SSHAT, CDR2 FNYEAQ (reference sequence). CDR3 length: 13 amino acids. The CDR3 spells CASSPTGSNEQFF. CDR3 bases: TGTGCTAGCAGCCCCACCGGATCCAATGAGCAGTTCTTC. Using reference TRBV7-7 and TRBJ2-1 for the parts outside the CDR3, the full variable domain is GAGVSQSPRYKVTKRGQDVTLRCDPISSHATLYWYQQALGQGPEFLTYFNYEAQPDKSGLPSDRFSAERPEGSISTLTIQRTEQRDSAMYRCASSPTGSNEQFFGPGTRLTVL.

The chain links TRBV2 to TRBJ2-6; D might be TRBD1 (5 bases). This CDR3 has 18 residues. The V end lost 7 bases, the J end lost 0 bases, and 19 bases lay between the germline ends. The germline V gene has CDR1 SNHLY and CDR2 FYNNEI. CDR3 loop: CASNGIGIQGSGANVLTF. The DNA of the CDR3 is TGTGCCAGCAATGGGATAGGGATCCAGGGCTCTGGGGCCAACGTCCTGACTTTC. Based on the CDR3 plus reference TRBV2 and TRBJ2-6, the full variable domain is EPEVTQTPSHQVTQMGQEVILRCVPISNHLYFYWYRQILGQKVEFLVSFYNNEISEKSEIFDDQFSVERPDGSNFTLKIRSTKLEDSAMYFCASNGIGIQGSGANVLTFGAGSRLTVL.

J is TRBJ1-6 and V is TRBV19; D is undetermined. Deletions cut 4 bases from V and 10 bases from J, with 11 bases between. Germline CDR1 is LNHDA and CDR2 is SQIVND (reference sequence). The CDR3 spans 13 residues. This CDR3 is CASSTQQGSPLHF. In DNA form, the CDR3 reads TGTGCCAGTAGTACCCAGCAAGGCTCACCCCTCCACTTT.

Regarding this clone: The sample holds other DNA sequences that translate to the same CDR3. CDR3 in DNA: TGTGCCAGCAGCCCGCTCGGGAGTTCCTACGAGCAGTACTTC. Protein product: CASSPLGSSYEQYF. J is TRBJ2-7 and V is TRBV9, with D possibly being TRBD2 (6 bases). V was cut by 4 bases and J by 1 base, with 12 bases left in between. The V gene's germline CDR1 is SGDLS and CDR2 YYNGEE. The CDR3 is made up of 14 amino acids.

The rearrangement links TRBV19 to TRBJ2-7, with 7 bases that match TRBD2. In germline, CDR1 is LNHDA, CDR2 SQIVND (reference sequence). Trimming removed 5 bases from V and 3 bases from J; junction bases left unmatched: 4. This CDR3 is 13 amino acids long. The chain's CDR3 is CASSRGEYYEQYF. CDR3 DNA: TGTGCCAGTAGTCGGGGGGAATACTACGAGCAGTACTTC. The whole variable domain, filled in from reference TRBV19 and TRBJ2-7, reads DGGITQSPKYLFRKEGQNVTLSCEQNLNHDAMYWYRQDPGQGLRLIYYSQIVNDFQKGDIAEGYSVSREKKESFPLTVTSAQKNPTAFYLCASSRGEYYEQYFGPGTRLTVT.

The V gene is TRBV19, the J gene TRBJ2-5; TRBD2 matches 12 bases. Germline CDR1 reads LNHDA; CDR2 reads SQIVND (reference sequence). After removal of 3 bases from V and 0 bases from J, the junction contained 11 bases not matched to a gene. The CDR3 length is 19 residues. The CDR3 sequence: CASSIRSLAGGVYQETQYF. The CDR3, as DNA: TGTGCCAGTAGTATCCGCAGCCTAGCGGGAGGGGTGTACCAAGAGACCCAGTACTTC.

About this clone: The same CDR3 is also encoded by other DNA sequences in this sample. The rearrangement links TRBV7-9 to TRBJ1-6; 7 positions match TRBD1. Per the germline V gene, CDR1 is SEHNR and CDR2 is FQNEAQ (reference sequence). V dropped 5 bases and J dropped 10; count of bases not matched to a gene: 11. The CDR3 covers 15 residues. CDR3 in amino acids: CASSPRGTENSPLHF. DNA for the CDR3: TGTGCCAGCAGCCCTCGCGGGACAGAGAACTCACCCCTCCACTTT.

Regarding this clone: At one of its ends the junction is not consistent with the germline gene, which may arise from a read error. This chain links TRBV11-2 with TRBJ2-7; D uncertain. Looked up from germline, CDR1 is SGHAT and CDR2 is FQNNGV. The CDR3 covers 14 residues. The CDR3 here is CASSLSGISYDQYF. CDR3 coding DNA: TGTGCCAGCAGCTTATCGGGTATCTCCTACGATCAGTACTTC.

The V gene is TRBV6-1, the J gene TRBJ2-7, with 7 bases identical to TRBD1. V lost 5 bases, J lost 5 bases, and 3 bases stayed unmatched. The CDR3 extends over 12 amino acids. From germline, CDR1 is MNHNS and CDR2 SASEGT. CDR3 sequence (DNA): TGTGCCAGCAGTTTCGACAGGGACGAGCAGTACTTC. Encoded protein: CASSFDRDEQYF.

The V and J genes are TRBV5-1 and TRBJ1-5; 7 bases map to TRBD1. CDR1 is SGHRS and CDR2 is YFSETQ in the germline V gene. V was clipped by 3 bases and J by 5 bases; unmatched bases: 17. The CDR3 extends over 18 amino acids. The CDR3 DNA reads TGCGCCAGCAGCTCGCCTTTCTGCGGGGGTCAGGGGGATCAGCCCCAGCATTTT. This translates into CASSSPFCGGQGDQPQHF.

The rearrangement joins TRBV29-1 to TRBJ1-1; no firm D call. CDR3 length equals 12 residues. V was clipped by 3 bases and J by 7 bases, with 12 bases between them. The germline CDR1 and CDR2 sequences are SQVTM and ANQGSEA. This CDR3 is CSVDANGYEAFF. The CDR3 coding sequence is TGCAGCGTTGACGCCAATGGCTATGAAGCTTTCTTT. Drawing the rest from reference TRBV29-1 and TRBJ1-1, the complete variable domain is SAVISQKPSRDICQRGTSLTIQCQVDSQVTMMFWYRQQPGQSLTLIATANQGSEATYESGFVIDKFPISRPNLTFSTLTVSNMSPEDSSIYLCSVDANGYEAFFGQGTRLTVV.